The clone carrying this TCR beta chain has at least ten counts. The assay was immunoSEQ multiplex PCR, and TCRdb's table has in-frame clones only and misses some. The top ten clones hold more than 2.5% of a sample with about 59,000 clones, roughly three quarters of them seen once. V lost 5 bases to trimming and J lost 6 bases, with 14 bases between them. This CDR3 spans 14 amino acids. The germline CDR1 and CDR2 sequences are MDHEN and SYDVKM. The source of the sample is a study of blood T cell repertoires in COVID-19. Study-wide background: Material from acute and convalescent COVID-19 was sourced from the United States, Italy and Spain. PBMCs, B-cell-depleted T cells, or T cells provided the cDNA or gDNA that made up the material.

The chain links TRBV28 to TRBJ1-5; no firm D call. The sequence was obtained from a man in his fifties or sixties with acute or convalescent COVID-19. Sequencing was done on a sample of peripheral blood. In DNA form, the CDR3 reads TGTGCCAGCAGTAAGGACTCTGGAGGTCAGCCCCAGCATTTT. Amino acid sequence: CASSKDSGGQPQHF.